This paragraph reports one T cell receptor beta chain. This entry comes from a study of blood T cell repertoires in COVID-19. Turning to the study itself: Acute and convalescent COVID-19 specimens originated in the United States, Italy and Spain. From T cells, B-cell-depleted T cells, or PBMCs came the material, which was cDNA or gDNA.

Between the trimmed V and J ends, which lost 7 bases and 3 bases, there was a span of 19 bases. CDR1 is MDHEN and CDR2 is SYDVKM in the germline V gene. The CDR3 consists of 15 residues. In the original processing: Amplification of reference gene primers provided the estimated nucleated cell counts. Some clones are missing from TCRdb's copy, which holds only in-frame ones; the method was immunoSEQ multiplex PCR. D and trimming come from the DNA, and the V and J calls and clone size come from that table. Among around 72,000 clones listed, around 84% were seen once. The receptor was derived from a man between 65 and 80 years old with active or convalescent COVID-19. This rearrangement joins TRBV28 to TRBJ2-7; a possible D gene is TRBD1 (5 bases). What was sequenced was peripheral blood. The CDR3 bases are TGTGCCAGCACCCAAGCCCAGGGTTGGTTCTACGAGCAGTACTTC. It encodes CASTQAQGWFYEQYF.